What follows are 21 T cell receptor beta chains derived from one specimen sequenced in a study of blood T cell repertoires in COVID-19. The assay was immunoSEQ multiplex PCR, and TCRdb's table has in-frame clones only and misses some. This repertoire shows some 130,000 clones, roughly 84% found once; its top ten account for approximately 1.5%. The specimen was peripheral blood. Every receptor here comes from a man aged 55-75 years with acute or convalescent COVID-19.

The CDR3 protein is CASSESGSAYNEQFF. CDR3 DNA sequence: TGTGCCAGCAGCGAAAGCGGGAGTGCCTACAATGAGCAGTTCTTC. The V call is TRBV9, the J call TRBJ2-1; 8 nucleotides match TRBD2. The germline gives CDR1 SGDLS, CDR2 YYNGEE. After removal of 3 bases from V and 2 bases from J, the junction contained 4 bases not matched to a gene. CDR3 length: 15 residues. Variable domain in full (rest from reference TRBV9 and TRBJ2-1): DSGVTQTPKHLITATGQRVTLRCSPRSGDLSVYWYQQSLDQGLQFLIQYYNGEERAKGNILERFSAQQFPDLHSELNLSSLELGDSALYFCASSESGSAYNEQFFGPGTRLTVL.

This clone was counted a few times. CDR3 region: CASRTPGLYGYTF. In DNA, the CDR3 is TGTGCCAGCAGAACCCCAGGCTTATATGGCTACACCTTC. The rearrangement links TRBV6-5 to TRBJ1-2; no reliable D call. The germline V gene encodes CDR1 MNHEY and CDR2 SVGAGI. The length of the CDR3 is 13 residues. Trimming took off 6 bases at V and 5 bases at J, with 13 bases between the two ends.

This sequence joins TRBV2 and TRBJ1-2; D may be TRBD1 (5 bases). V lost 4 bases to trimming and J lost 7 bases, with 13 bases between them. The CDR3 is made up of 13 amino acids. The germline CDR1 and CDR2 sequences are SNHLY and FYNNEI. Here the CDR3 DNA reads TGTGCCAGCAGTGTCGGGACTTTCCCTGGCTACACCTTC. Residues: CASSVGTFPGYTF.

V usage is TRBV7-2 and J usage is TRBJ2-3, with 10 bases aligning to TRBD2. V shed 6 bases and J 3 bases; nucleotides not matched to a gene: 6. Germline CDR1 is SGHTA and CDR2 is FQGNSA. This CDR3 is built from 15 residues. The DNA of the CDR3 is TGTGCCAGCAGAATCTCTAGCGGGAGAACAGATACGCAGTATTTT. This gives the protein CASRISSGRTDTQYF.

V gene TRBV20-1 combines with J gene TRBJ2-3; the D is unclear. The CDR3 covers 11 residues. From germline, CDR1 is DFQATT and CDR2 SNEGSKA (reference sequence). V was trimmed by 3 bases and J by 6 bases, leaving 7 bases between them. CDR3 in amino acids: CSARTFDTQYF. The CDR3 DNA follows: TGCAGTGCTAGGACTTTCGATACGCAGTATTTT.

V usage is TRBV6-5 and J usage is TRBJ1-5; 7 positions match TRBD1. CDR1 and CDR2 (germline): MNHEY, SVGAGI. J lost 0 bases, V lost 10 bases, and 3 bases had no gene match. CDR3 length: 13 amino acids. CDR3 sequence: CATGQFSNQPQHF. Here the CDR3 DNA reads TGTGCCACGGGACAGTTTAGCAATCAGCCCCAGCATTTT.

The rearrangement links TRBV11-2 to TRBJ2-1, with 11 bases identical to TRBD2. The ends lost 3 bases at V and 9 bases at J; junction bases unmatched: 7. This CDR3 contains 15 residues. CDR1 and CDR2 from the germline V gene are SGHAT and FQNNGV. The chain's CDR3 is CASSFGLAGSAEQFF. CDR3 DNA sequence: TGTGCCAGCAGCTTTGGACTAGCGGGCTCGGCTGAGCAGTTCTTC.

The CDR3 DNA follows: TGTGCCACCAGTGATCCCCGGTTAGGGGGGGGTGAGACCCAGTACTTC. Translation gives CATSDPRLGGGETQYF. This chain joins TRBV24-1 and TRBJ2-5, with D possibly TRBD2 on 7 matching bases. V was shortened by 3 bases and J by 5 bases, with 18 bases between the two germline ends. CDR3 length equals 16 residues. Looked up from germline, CDR1 is KGHDR and CDR2 is SFDVKD.

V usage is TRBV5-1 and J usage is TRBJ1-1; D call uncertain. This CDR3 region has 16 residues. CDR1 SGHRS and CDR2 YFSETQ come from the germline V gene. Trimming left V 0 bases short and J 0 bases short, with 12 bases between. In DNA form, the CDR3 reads TGCGCCAGCAGCTTGGGGGCAGGCGAACTGAACACTGAAGCTTTCTTT. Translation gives CASSLGAGELNTEAFF.

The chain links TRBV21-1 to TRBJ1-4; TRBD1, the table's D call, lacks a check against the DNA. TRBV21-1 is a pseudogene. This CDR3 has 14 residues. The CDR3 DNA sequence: TGTGCCAGCAGGGAGGACAGGGGCAATGAAAAACTGTTTTTT. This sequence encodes CASREDRGNEKLFF.

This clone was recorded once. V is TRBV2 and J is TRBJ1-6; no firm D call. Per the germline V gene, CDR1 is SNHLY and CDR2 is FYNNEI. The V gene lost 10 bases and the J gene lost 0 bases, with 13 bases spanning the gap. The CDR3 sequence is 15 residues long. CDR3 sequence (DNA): TGTGCCACAGGCCCGGTACGCTCCTATAATTCACCCCTCCACTTT. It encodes CATGPVRSYNSPLHF.

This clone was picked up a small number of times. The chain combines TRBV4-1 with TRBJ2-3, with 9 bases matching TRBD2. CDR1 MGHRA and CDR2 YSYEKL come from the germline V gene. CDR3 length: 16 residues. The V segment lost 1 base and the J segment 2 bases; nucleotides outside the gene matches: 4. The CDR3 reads CASSQGLAGFTDTQYF. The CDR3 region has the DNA TGCGCCAGCAGCCAAGGGCTAGCGGGGTTCACAGATACGCAGTATTTT.

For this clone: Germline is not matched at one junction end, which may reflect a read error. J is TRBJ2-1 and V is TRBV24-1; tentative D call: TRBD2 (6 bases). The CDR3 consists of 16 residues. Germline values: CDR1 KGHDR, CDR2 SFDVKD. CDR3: CATSDLGAGAYNELFF. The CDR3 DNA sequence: TGTGCCACCAGTGATTTGGGAGCGGGTGCCTACAATGAGCTGTTCTTC.

The CDR3 region has the DNA TGTGCCAGCCGTTACGGGGGACGGGAGACCCAGTACTTC. It encodes CASRYGGRETQYF. V usage is TRBV28 and J usage is TRBJ2-5; weak D call: TRBD2 (6 bases). The length of the CDR3 is 13 residues. V lost 8 bases, J lost 5 bases, and 15 bases lay in between. Germline CDR1 is MDHEN and CDR2 is SYDVKM.

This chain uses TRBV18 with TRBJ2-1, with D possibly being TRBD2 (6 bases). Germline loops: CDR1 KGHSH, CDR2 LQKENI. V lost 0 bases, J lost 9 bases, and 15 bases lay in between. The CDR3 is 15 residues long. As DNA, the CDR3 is TGTGCCAGCTCACCACCCCCAGGGAGGAACGGTGAGCAGTTCTTC. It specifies CASSPPPGRNGEQFF.

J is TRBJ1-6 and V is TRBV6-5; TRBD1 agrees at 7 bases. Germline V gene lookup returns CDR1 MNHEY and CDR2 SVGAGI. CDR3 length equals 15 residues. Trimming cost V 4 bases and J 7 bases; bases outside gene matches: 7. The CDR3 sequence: CASSSSGTDNSPLHF. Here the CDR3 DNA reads TGTGCCAGCAGTTCCTCTGGGACAGACAATTCACCCCTCCACTTT.

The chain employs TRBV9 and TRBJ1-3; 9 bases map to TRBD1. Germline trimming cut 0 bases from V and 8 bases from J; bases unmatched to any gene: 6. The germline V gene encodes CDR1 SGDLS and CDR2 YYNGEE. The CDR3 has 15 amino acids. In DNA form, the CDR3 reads TGTGCCAGCAGCGTAGTGGGACAGGGTATGGACACCATATATTTT. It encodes CASSVVGQGMDTIYF.

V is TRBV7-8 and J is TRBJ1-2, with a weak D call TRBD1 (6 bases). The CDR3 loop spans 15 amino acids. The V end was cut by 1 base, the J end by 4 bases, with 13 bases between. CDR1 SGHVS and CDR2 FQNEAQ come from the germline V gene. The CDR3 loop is CASSLDSTGIYGYTF. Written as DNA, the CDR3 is TGTGCCAGCAGCTTAGACAGTACAGGGATCTATGGCTACACCTTC.

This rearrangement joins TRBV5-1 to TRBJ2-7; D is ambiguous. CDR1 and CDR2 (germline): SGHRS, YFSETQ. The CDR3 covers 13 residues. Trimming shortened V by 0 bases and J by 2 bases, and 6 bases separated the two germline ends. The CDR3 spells CASSLVSPYEQYF. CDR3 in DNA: TGCGCCAGCAGCTTGGTCAGTCCCTACGAGCAGTACTTC.

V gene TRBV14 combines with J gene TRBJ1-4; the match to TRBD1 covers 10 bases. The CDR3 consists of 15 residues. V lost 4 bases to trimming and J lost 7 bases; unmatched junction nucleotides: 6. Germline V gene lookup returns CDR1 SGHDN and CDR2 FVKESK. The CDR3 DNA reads TGTGCCAGCAGCCCTTGGGGGACAGGGGTTGAAAAACTGTTTTTT. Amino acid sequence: CASSPWGTGVEKLFF.

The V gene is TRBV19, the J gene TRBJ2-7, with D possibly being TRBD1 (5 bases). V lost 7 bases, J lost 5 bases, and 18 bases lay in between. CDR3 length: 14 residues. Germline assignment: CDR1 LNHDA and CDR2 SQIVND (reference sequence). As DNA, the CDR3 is TGTGCCAGTACTACAGGACCCGCTGGGAACGAGCAGTACTTC. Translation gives CASTTGPAGNEQYF.